A selection of T cell receptor beta chains follows, all from one sample in a study of low-dose radiotherapy and immunotherapy resistance in tumors. TCRdb ran MiXCR on the reads and lists one entry per CDR3 protein. The data hold around 60,000 distinct CDR3 sequences, with 23% observed a single time. The source was PBMCs, collected after low-dose radiotherapy plus immunotherapy. These receptors all come from a male donor with prostate cancer. CDR3s include the opening cysteine and the closing phenylalanine or tryptophan. Each record gives: J gene, V gene, clone size, D gene, CDR3 DNA, CDR3 protein. A D gene is named only where the DNA matches it firmly. The size of a clone is reported for some rows only, either as once, few or many, or as a class for expanded clones.

j_call: TRBJ2-1; v_call: TRBV29-1; clone_size: many; d_call: TRBD1; cdr3_nt: TGCAGCGTTGAATTTACAGGGGGCTTAAATGAGCAGTTCTTC; cdr3_aa: CSVEFTGGLNEQFF
j_call: TRBJ2-7; v_call: TRBV7-2; clone_size: many; d_call: TRBD2; cdr3_nt: TGTGCCAGCGGACCTAGCGGGGTTTACGAGCAGTACTTC; cdr3_aa: CASGPSGVYEQYF
j_call: TRBJ1-1; v_call: TRBV6-5; clone_size: many; d_call: TRBD1; cdr3_nt: TGTGCCAGCAGGTCCGGGACAGGGGGCACTGAAGCTTTCTTT; cdr3_aa: CASRSGTGGTEAFF
j_call: TRBJ2-1; v_call: TRBV28; clone_size: many; d_call: TRBD2; cdr3_nt: TGTGCCAGCAGCCTCAAACGGTCTAGCGGGAGTTACAATGAGCAGTTCTTC; cdr3_aa: CASSLKRSSGSYNEQFF
j_call: TRBJ2-5; v_call: TRBV9; clone_size: many; d_call: .; cdr3_nt: TGTGCCAGCAGCGTCAATAGTGGCGAGACCCAGTACTTC; cdr3_aa: CASSVNSGETQYF
j_call: TRBJ2-2; v_call: TRBV5-5; clone_size: once; d_call: .; cdr3_nt: .; cdr3_aa: CASSQTSGGATGELFFF
j_call: TRBJ2-7; v_call: TRBV11-2; clone_size: medium-sized; d_call: TRBD2; cdr3_nt: TGTGCCAGCACCGGGACTAGCGCGACCAATTCCTACGAGCAGTACTTC; cdr3_aa: CASTGTSATNSYEQYF
j_call: TRBJ2-2; v_call: TRBV10-3; clone_size: few; d_call: .; cdr3_nt: TGTGCCATCTCCCCCCGACAGGTTCATATTAACACCGGGGAGCTGTTTTTT; cdr3_aa: CAISPRQVHINTGELFF
j_call: TRBJ2-7; v_call: TRBV28; clone_size: many; d_call: .; cdr3_nt: TGTGCCAGCAGTGAAACCTACGAGCAGTACTTC; cdr3_aa: CASSETYEQYF
j_call: TRBJ2-7; v_call: TRBV5-8; clone_size: few; d_call: .; cdr3_nt: TGTGCCAGCAGCTTGGTTGCGCAGGGAATCCCCGAGCAGTACTTC; cdr3_aa: CASSLVAQGIPEQYF
j_call: TRBJ2-1; v_call: TRBV7-2; clone_size: many; d_call: .; cdr3_nt: TGTGCCAGCAGCTCCCTAACAGTGGTGTTCTTC; cdr3_aa: CASSSLTVVFF
j_call: TRBJ1-4; v_call: TRBV18; clone_size: .; d_call: .; cdr3_nt: TGTGCCAGCTCACTCCTCACCAGTGCAACTAATGAAAAACTGTTTTTT; cdr3_aa: CASSLLTSATNEKLFF
j_call: TRBJ2-7; v_call: TRBV28; clone_size: few; d_call: TRBD1; cdr3_nt: TGTGCCAGCAGTCCGCCGGGACAGGGGGCTTTCGAGCAGTACTTC; cdr3_aa: CASSPPGQGAFEQYF
j_call: TRBJ1-5; v_call: TRBV30; clone_size: many; d_call: .; cdr3_nt: TGTGCCTGGAGCTCTGGACCAAGCAATCAGCCCCAGCATTTT; cdr3_aa: CAWSSGPSNQPQHF
j_call: TRBJ2-5; v_call: TRBV19; clone_size: many; d_call: .; cdr3_nt: TGTGCCAGTAGTGGAAGGGAGACCCAGTACTTC; cdr3_aa: CASSGRETQYF
j_call: TRBJ1-1; v_call: TRBV13; clone_size: .; d_call: .; cdr3_nt: TGTGCCAGCAGCTTACGGGGGGAAGCTTTCTTT; cdr3_aa: CASSLRGEAFF
j_call: TRBJ2-6; v_call: TRBV7-6; clone_size: .; d_call: .; cdr3_nt: TGTGCCAGCAGCTTAGCGGCCGGACAGACTCGCTCTGGGGCCAACGTCCTGACTTTC; cdr3_aa: CASSLAAGQTRSGANVLTF
j_call: TRBJ2-3; v_call: TRBV4-1; clone_size: many; d_call: TRBD2; cdr3_nt: TGCGCCAGCAGCCCCGAAGGACTAGCGGGCACAGATACGCAGTATTTT; cdr3_aa: CASSPEGLAGTDTQYF
j_call: TRBJ2-3; v_call: TRBV21-1; clone_size: many; d_call: .; cdr3_nt: TGTGCCAGCAGCAAAGGTGCAGGGCACAGCACTAGCACAGATACGCAGTATTTT; cdr3_aa: CASSKGAGHSTSTDTQYF
j_call: TRBJ1-2; v_call: TRBV10-3; clone_size: many; d_call: TRBD1; cdr3_nt: TGTGCCATCAGTGGGGACAGGGGAGGCGGCTACACCTTC; cdr3_aa: CAISGDRGGGYTF
j_call: TRBJ1-5; v_call: TRBV18; clone_size: many; d_call: .; cdr3_nt: TGTGCCAGCTCACGGACGGAGGGGATTCAGCCCCAGCATTTT; cdr3_aa: CASSRTEGIQPQHF
j_call: TRBJ2-7; v_call: TRBV5-4; clone_size: many; d_call: .; cdr3_nt: TGTGCCAGCAGCCCGTCGGGGTTTAGCTCCTACGAGCAGTACTTC; cdr3_aa: CASSPSGFSSYEQYF
j_call: TRBJ2-1; v_call: TRBV5-1; clone_size: many; d_call: TRBD2; cdr3_nt: TGCGCCAGCAGCTCTCTAGCGGGAGGCTCCTACAATGAGCAGTTCTTC; cdr3_aa: CASSSLAGGSYNEQFF